What follows are 9 T cell receptor beta chains derived from one specimen sequenced in a study of blood T cell repertoires in COVID-19. The assay was immunoSEQ multiplex PCR, and TCRdb's table has in-frame clones only and misses some. The sample has 400,000 or so clones; more than 75% are singletons. The specimen was peripheral blood. The receptor set was obtained from a human donor in a cohort sampled during active COVID-19.

The V call is TRBV5-3, the J call TRBJ1-6; tentatively, D is TRBD1 (6 bases). TRBV5-3 is an open reading frame, and its role is uncertain. Trimming cost V 5 bases and J 3 bases, with 18 bases left between them. This CDR3 is built from 17 residues. The CDR3 bases are TGTGCCAGAAGGGGGCCCGGGGGGCCCCGCTATAATTCACCCCTCCACTTT. It is translated as CARRGPGGPRYNSPLHF.

J is TRBJ2-5 and V is TRBV19; 12 bases match TRBD2. CDR1 LNHDA and CDR2 SQIVND come from the germline V gene (reference sequence). J gave up 2 bases and V 6 bases, and 4 bases lay outside the gene matches. The CDR3 sequence is 15 residues long. DNA for the CDR3: TGTGCCAGTAGGCCCCTAGCGGGGGGGCAAGAGACCCAGTACTTC. Amino acids: CASRPLAGGQETQYF.

V and J are TRBV7-3 and TRBJ2-1; TRBD2 agrees at 9 bases. The CDR3 is 16 amino acids. The V segment lost 5 bases and the J segment 3 bases; nucleotides outside the gene matches: 8. The germline gives CDR1 SGHTA, CDR2 FQGTGA. CDR3: CASSPLGSGSYNEQFF. The CDR3 region has the DNA TGTGCCAGCAGCCCCCTAGGTAGCGGGAGCTACAATGAGCAGTTCTTC.

This chain uses TRBV3-1 (or the pseudogene TRBV3-2) with TRBJ2-1, with 9 bases lining up with TRBD2. The CDR3 consists of 15 residues. J was trimmed by 8 bases and V by 0 bases; bases with no gene match: 5. Germline V gene data show CDR1 as LGHDT and CDR2 as YNNKEL (reference sequence). The CDR3 DNA follows: TGTGCCAGCAGCCAAGATTCTAGCGGGGCGTATGAGCAGTTCTTC. This sequence encodes CASSQDSSGAYEQFF.

This chain links TRBV2 with TRBJ2-7, with D perhaps matching TRBD1 (8 bases). V was cut by 8 bases and J by 5 bases, with 16 bases left in between. Germline-derived CDR1 and CDR2 are SNHLY and FYNNEI. The CDR3 spans 13 residues. In nucleotides, the CDR3 is TGTGCCAGCCGACAGGGGAGGGTCCACGAGCAGTACTTC. Translated, it gives CASRQGRVHEQYF.

The J gene is TRBJ2-5, the V gene TRBV9; 9 bases map to TRBD2. The CDR3 loop spans 16 amino acids. J lost 4 bases, V lost 8 bases, and 15 bases had no gene match. Germline V gives CDR1 SGDLS, CDR2 YYNGEE. The DNA of the CDR3 is TGTGCCAGTACCCGAGGCGTAGCGGGAGTGGCAGAGACCCAGTACTTC. Translation: CASTRGVAGVAETQYF.

The CDR3 region is CASSGLGQGHGEQYF. The CDR3 nucleotides are TGTGCCAGCAGTGGTCTAGGACAGGGACATGGCGAGCAGTACTTC. V usage is TRBV2 and J usage is TRBJ2-7; 8 bases map to TRBD1. V dropped 4 bases and J dropped 6; count of bases not matched to a gene: 11. Germline V gene sequence: CDR1 SNHLY, CDR2 FYNNEI. The CDR3 contains 15 residues.

The chain couples TRBV10-3 to TRBJ2-3, with TRBD2 matching 11 bases. The CDR3 is 14 residues long. Germline lookup yields CDR1 ENHRY and CDR2 SYGVKD. V lost 8 bases, J lost 1 base, and 2 bases stayed unmatched. The CDR3 region is CAIRLAGRTDTQYF. The CDR3 coding sequence is TGTGCCATCCGACTAGCGGGGCGCACAGATACGCAGTATTTT.

The CDR3 sequence: CASSLEAQQETQYF. The CDR3 region has the DNA TGTGCCAGCAGCTTGGAGGCACAGCAAGAGACCCAGTACTTC. V is TRBV5-5 and J is TRBJ2-5, with no clear D. Germline V gene lookup returns CDR1 SGHKS and CDR2 YYEKEE (reference sequence). V gave up 0 bases and J gave up 2 bases, with 8 bases separating them. The CDR3 extends over 14 amino acids.